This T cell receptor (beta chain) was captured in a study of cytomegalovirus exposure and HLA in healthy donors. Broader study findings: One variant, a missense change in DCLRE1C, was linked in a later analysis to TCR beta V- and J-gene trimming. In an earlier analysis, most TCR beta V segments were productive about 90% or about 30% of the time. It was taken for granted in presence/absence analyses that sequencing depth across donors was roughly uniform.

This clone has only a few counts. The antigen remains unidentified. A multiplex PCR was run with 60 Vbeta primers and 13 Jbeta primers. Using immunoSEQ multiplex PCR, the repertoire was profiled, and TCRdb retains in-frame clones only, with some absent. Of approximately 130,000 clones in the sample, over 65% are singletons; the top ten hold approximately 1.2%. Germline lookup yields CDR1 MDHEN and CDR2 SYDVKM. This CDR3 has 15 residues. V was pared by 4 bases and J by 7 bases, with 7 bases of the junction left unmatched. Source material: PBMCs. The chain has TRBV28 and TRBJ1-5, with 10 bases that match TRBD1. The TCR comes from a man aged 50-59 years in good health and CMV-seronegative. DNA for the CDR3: TGTGCCAGCAGTTCGGGACAGGGGCTGGGGCAGCCCCAGCATTTT. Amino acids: CASSSGQGLGQPQHF.